The next 2 T cell receptor beta chains were all read from a single sample in a study of technical replicates of blood from a handful of donors. Sequencing was performed with immunoSEQ multiplex PCR; in TCRdb, only in-frame clones are kept and a portion is missing. The sample lists about 97,000 clones, 95% to 97% occurring once. Sequencing was done on a sample of T cells isolated from PBMCs. All receptors come from a human donor in good health.

The chain is built from TRBV23-1 and TRBJ1-1, with 10 bases that match TRBD1. TRBV23-1 is reported as an ORF; its role is uncertain. CDR3 length equals 16 residues. With V trimmed by 3 bases and J by 5 bases, 9 bases remained unmatched. The DNA for the CDR3 is TGCGCCAGCAGTCATAAACCGCAGGGACAGGGGACTGAAGCTTTCTTT. Translating gives CASSHKPQGQGTEAFF.

The chain has TRBV28 and TRBJ2-4; a possible D gene is TRBD1 (5 bases). The CDR3 runs to 12 residues. Germline values: CDR1 MDHEN, CDR2 SYDVKM. Trimming took 3 bases from V and 13 from J, leaving 13 bases between them. As DNA, the CDR3 is TGTGCCAGCAGTTTTACCCCCGACAGACAGTACTTC. Translated: CASSFTPDRQYF.